This entry is about one T cell receptor beta chain. What it binds is not known. The sample comes from a study of T cells after yellow fever vaccination. Study findings and constraints: Though it reached lower strength, the secondary response hit its peak faster, day 5 versus 15.

Germline CDR1 is DFQATT and CDR2 is SNEGSKA (reference sequence). The CDR3 has 14 amino acids. Trimming left V 4 bases short and J 0 bases short, with 12 bases between. TCRdb recomputed calls from the 5' RACE reads with MiXCR, one row per CDR3 protein. The top ten clones hold about a sixth of a sample with hundreds of thousands of distinct CDR3 sequences, just over 20% of them seen once. This sequence joins TRBV20-1 and TRBJ2-5, with D perhaps matching TRBD1 or TRBD2 (6 bases each). This TCR came from a man younger than 35 who received the YFV17D yellow fever vaccine. Material: PBMCs, obtained approximately 22 days after the first yellow fever vaccination. As DNA, the CDR3 is TGCAGTGCTACGGGGGCCGACTACCAAGAGACCCAGTACTTC. As protein: CSATGADYQETQYF.